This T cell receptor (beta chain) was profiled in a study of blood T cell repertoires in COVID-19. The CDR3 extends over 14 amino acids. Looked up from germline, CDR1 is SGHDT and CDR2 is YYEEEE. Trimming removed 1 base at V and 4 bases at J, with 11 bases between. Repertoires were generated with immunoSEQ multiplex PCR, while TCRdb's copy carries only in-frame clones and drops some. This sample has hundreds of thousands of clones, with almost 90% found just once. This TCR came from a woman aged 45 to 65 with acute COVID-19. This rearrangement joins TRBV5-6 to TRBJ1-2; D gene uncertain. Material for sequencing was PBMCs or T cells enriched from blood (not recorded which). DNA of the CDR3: TGTGCCAGCAGCTTGCGCCGAGGATCCTATGGCTACACCTTC. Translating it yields CASSLRRGSYGYTF.